The subject of this entry is one TCR beta chain. Its antigen is still unknown. These data come from a study of T cells in localized non-small cell lung cancer. Germline CDR1 and CDR2: SGHNT and YENEEA. The CDR3 is 14 residues long. V was clipped by 4 bases and J by 4 bases, with 8 bases between them. The protocol was immunoSEQ multiplex PCR, while the TCRdb copy is restricted to in-frame clones and leaves out a portion. The sample consists of approximately 2,600 clones, roughly 30% of them appearing once. Study-level findings and limits: Within adjacent lung there appeared a median approximately 60 of the top 100 tumor clones. Adjacent uninvolved lung tissue had the highest T cell clonality, exceeding tumor. Without multi-region sequencing, intratumor heterogeneity could not be excluded.

The V gene is TRBV11-3, the J gene TRBJ2-6; the D gene is possibly TRBD1 (6 bases). The sequencing here drew on lung tumor tissue, taken before any cancer treatment. The TCR sequence derives from a man aged 35-69 years with stage I lung adenocarcinoma. The CDR3 bases are TGTGCCAGCAGCTCAGGGGACGGGGCCAACGTCCTGACTTTC. Its protein product is CASSSGDGANVLTF.